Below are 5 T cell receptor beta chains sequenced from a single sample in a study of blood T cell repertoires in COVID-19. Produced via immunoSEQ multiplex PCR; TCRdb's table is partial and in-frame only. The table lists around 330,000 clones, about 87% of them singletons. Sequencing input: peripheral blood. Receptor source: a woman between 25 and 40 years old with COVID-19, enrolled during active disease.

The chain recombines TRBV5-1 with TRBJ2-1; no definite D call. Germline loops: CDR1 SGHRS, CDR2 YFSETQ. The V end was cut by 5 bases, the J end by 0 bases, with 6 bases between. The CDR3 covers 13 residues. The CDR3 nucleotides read TGCGCCAGCAGGGTTAGCTCCTACAATGAGCAGTTCTTC. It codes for CASRVSSYNEQFF.

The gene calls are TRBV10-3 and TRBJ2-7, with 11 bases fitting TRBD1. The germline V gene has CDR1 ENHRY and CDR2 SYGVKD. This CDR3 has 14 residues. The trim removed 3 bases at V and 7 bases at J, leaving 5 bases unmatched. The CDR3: CAISDGQGAGEQYF. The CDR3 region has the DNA TGTGCCATCAGTGATGGACAGGGGGCGGGAGAGCAGTACTTC.

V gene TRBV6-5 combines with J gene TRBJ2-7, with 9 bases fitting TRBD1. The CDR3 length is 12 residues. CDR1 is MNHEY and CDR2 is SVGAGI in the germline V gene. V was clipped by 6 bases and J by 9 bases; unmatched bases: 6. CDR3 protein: CASSHRGRGQYF. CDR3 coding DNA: TGTGCCAGCAGCCACAGGGGGCGCGGGCAGTACTTC.

This CDR3 reads CASSSPNDGTGRYGYTF. The CDR3 region has the DNA TGCGCCAGCAGCTCGCCCAACGACGGGACAGGGCGTTATGGCTACACCTTC. The rearrangement joins TRBV5-1 to TRBJ1-2; TRBD1 matches 9 bases. Germline loops: CDR1 SGHRS, CDR2 YFSETQ. There are 17 residues in the CDR3. The ends lost 3 bases at V and 5 bases at J; junction bases unmatched: 14.

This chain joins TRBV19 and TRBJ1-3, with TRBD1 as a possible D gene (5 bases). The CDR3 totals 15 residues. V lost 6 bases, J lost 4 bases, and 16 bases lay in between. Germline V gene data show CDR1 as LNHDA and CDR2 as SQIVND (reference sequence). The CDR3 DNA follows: TGTGCCAGTAGCTGGAGACAGTTCTCGGGAAACACCATATATTTT. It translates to CASSWRQFSGNTIYF.